This T cell receptor beta chain was retrieved from a study of shared clonotypes between healthy human individuals (dated by TCRdb to 2018 to 2020). About the investigation overall: The cohort comprised two women and a few men aged 18 to 49 years. Per donor, three plates each were used for CD4 naive and CD4 memory, two for CD8 naive, and one for CD8 memory. Blood TCR repertoires of several healthy adults were deeply sequenced to estimate repertoire size and the extent of clonotype sharing between individuals. Different laboratories and diverse techniques were used to prepare libraries and sequence TCR repertoires, to increase sequencing depth and limit assay-specific biases. Between about 0.94 and 8.9 billion PBMCs per donor were obtained by leukapheresis.

Using the deep immunoSEQ assay, multiplex PCR amplified TCR CDR3 regions from genomic DNA. Extracted genomic DNA from each cell subset was distributed evenly across all wells of several immunoSEQ 96-well plates, and each plate was treated as a replicate. For sorted subsets, roughly 200 ng of genomic DNA, equivalent to about 30,000 T cell genomes, went into each replicate PCR. Purified libraries were measured with a Qubit 3.0 fluorometer, size-checked on a Bioanalyzer 2100, and measured again with the KAPA Library Quantification kit. Every immunoSEQ 96-well plate was sequenced on a separate single-read 150-cycle Illumina NextSeq 550 flow cell. As for the authors' bioinformatics: Because only junctional sequences without quality scores were contained in the immunoSEQ output, filtering matching that applied to full-length reads could not be performed. To assign V/J genes and CDR3, sequences were annotated using PyIR, a Python wrapper for IgBLAST v1.9, with IMGT germline references. Reads were removed for weak V/J assignments (E-value above 1e-6), missing CDR3, stop codons, out-of-frame junctions, or ambiguous translated residues. V3J clonotypes were defined as sequences sharing the same inferred V gene, J gene, and CDR3 amino acid sequence. To compute the percentage overlap between repertoires, the number of shared unique clonotypes was divided by the size of the smaller repertoire. RTK rarefaction, the Chao1 estimator, and Recon v2.1 estimates of unobserved clonotypes were used to assess repertoire richness. For all TCRbeta clonotypes obtained by the gDNA method from a few donors, generation probabilities were computed with OLGA. TCRdb re-hosts the immuneACCESS table, in-frame sequences only. Its copies lack some clones; in the studies checked, an unresolved V gene accounts for under half of them, and the cause for the rest is not known. V and J calls and clone size are those listed in that table; D and trimming were worked out from the DNA. Within this sample are over 1.4 million clones, with roughly 96% of them counted one time only. The biggest ten clones account for more than 0.9% of the sample.

In the case of this clone: What antigen it recognizes has not been identified. No per-base quality is available; no much larger clone lies one base away.

The donors were healthy, HIV-negative adults with no recently reported acute infections or vaccinations. All donors were Caucasian adults living in Nashville, Tennessee, USA. CD4+ T cells were enriched by magnetic negative selection, after which naive cells were positively selected on CD45RA and the negative fraction was taken as the memory subset. Blood was collected by leukapheresis, and PBMCs were isolated by Ficoll-Histopaque density gradient centrifugation and then cryopreserved in liquid nitrogen vapor phase. Analytical flow cytometry was used to check the purity and quantity of every magnetically sorted T cell population. Each sorted fraction had its genomic DNA isolated and then quantified by UV absorbance on a Nanodrop 2000c. CDR3 length: 15 amino acids, cysteine to phenylalanine. Of all the DNA, just the CDR3 is kept, 45 bases in frame from base 1. Between the V and J ends, shortened by 5 bases and 7 bases respectively, the junction contains 18 bases. Via the germline V gene, CDR1 is MNHEY and CDR2 SVGAGI.

The full study reports these points: Incomplete sequencing was indicated by rarefaction of sorted-subset datasets, despite the large sequencing depth. Only blood was sampled, and tissue TCR repertoires likely differ from those in blood. Across several donors, 5% to 6% of naive CD4, 3.5% of naive CD8, 2.3% of memory CD4, and around 0.4% of memory CD8 clonotypes were shared. Naive subsets generally had larger estimated clonotype richness than memory subsets. Pairwise subsampling indicated that sequencing depth was expected to affect the degree of clonotype sharing among donors. The genetic and exposure-history diversity represented was limited by the small number of donors. Compared with non-shared clonotypes, the clonotypes found in all four sorted-subset donors had higher generation probabilities.

The sequence came from a man aged 25 to 45 in good health. The sample comprised naive CD4+ T cells sorted from blood. The intended sense of this specimen's cell subset or site label: CD45RA+ positively selected. The V and J segments used are TRBV6-5 and TRBJ2-1, with the D call perhaps TRBD1 or TRBD2, each one matching 6 bases. In nucleotide form, the sequence is TGTGCCAGCAGTCCCGGGGGCGGGATGTATAATGAGCAGTTCTTC. This sequence encodes CASSPGGGMYNEQFF.